This T cell receptor (beta chain) was obtained from a study of T-cell reconstitution after alpha-beta-depleted transplantation in children (dated by TCRdb to 2016 to 2017). A note on the overall study: The study quantitatively tracked T-cell immune reconstitution after TCRalphabeta/CD19-depleted allogeneic hematopoietic cell transplantation in children using TCR repertoire profiling.

With regard to this clonotype: It has no known antigen specificity. No clone much larger than this one lies a single base away; base qualities are absent.

Libraries were prepared through PCR. Sequencing was performed on an Illumina HiSeq 2500. Molecular barcoding was employed in the preparation of TCR libraries, with unique molecular identifiers being used to normalize TCRbeta repertoire quantification. Using fastp trimming at Q25 and MiXCR clonotype assembly, TCRdb reanalyzed the public sequencing data and kept in-frame beta chains. Entries that share a CDR3 protein sequence are merged under the most common genes and DNA. The sample table contains 350,000 to 450,000 distinct CDR3 sequences; only one count was recorded for 10% to 15% of them. Approximately 4.2% of the sample lies in the top ten. The germline V gene gives CDR1 as MGHDK and CDR2 as SYGVNS. From cysteine to phenylalanine, the CDR3 is 11 amino acids long. The entry retains the CDR3 DNA only, 33 bases that are in frame from base 1. V and J lose 10 bases and 3 bases, and a span of 10 bases separates them.

The origin of this receptor is a human donor who donated a stem cell graft to a child with Fanconi anemia. The starting material was PBMCs, obtained from the stem cell graft. The chain employs TRBV25-1 and TRBJ2-7, with the D gene not clear enough to name. The sequenced DNA is TGTGCCACTACGTCGGGCTACGAGCAGTACTTC. Its protein is CATTSGYEQYF.